The 16 T cell receptor beta chains below all came from one sample that was sequenced in a study of shared clonotypes between healthy human individuals. Sequencing used immunoSEQ multiplex PCR; TCRdb keeps in-frame clones, though not all of them. The table records about 980,000 clones, more than 75% of them present only once. The sample was memory CD4+ T cells sorted from blood. The subset here: CD45RA-negative fraction. Receptors originate from a man younger than 35 in good health.

The chain uses TRBV5-5 and TRBJ1-6; D possibly corresponds to TRBD1 (5 bases). Between the trimmed V and J ends, which lost 0 bases and 4 bases, there was a span of 11 bases. There are 16 residues in the CDR3. The V gene's germline CDR1 is SGHKS and CDR2 YYEKEE (reference sequence). CDR3 loop: CASSLVSDTYNSPLHF. In DNA form, the CDR3 reads TGTGCCAGCAGCTTGGTATCGGACACTTATAATTCACCCCTCCACTTT.

The chain joins TRBV7-9 to TRBJ2-5; 7 nucleotides agree with TRBD1. The V gene end was trimmed by 5 bases and the J gene end by 1 base; junction bases not matched to a gene: 4. In germline, CDR1 is SEHNR, CDR2 FQNEAQ (reference sequence). The CDR3 contains 14 residues. The CDR3, as DNA: TGTGCCAGCAGCCCCCGACAGGGCCAAGAGACCCAGTACTTC. Encoded protein: CASSPRQGQETQYF.

The chain carries TRBV7-9 and TRBJ2-7; 7 bases map to TRBD1. The CDR3 loop spans 14 amino acids. Germline CDR1 is SEHNR and CDR2 is FQNEAQ (reference sequence). J lost 6 bases, V lost 7 bases, and 12 bases had no gene match. The CDR3 nucleotides are TGTGCCAGCAACCCTCAGGGGGTTTCGGTCGAGCAGTACTTC. This codes for CASNPQGVSVEQYF.

The chain uses TRBV9 and TRBJ1-5; no clear D. The CDR3 is made up of 14 amino acids. V shed 4 bases and J shed 1 base, with 9 bases lying between them. Germline V gene sequence: CDR1 SGDLS, CDR2 YYNGEE. CDR3 nucleotide sequence: TGTGCCAGCAGCATGGGTCCAAGCAATCAGCCCCAGCATTTT. Encoded protein: CASSMGPSNQPQHF.

This clone appeared once. The chain combines TRBV14 with TRBJ1-2; 12 nucleotides align to TRBD1. Losses at the gene ends were 2 bases for V and 6 bases for J; bases not matched to a gene: 16. This CDR3 is 19 amino acids long. CDR1 is SGHDN, CDR2 FVKESK, per germline. The CDR3: CASSQPNPPGQGASHGYTF. CDR3 nucleotides: TGTGCCAGCAGCCAACCTAACCCTCCGGGACAGGGGGCGAGTCATGGCTACACCTTC.

The rearrangement uses TRBV7-3 and TRBJ2-7; D gene ambiguous. Germline V gene data show CDR1 as SGHTA and CDR2 as FQGTGA. The CDR3 is made up of 13 amino acids. V lost 2 bases to trimming and J lost 2 bases, with 7 bases between them. The CDR3, as DNA: TGTGCCAGCAGCTTAGGGCAGCCCTACGAGCAGTACTTC. This codes for CASSLGQPYEQYF.

The chain employs TRBV28 and TRBJ2-5; no clear D. CDR3 length: 10 amino acids. Germline lookup yields CDR1 MDHEN and CDR2 SYDVKM. The V end was cut by 4 bases, the J end by 5 bases, with 2 bases between. This chain's CDR3 is CASSSETQYF. The CDR3 DNA reads as TGTGCCAGCAGTTCGGAGACCCAGTACTTC.

This clone was seen more than once but under ten times. V and J are TRBV5-1 and TRBJ1-1; no clear D. The length of the CDR3 is 13 residues. The V end lost 0 bases, the J end lost 4 bases, and 7 bases lay between the germline ends. Germline CDR1 is SGHRS and CDR2 is YFSETQ. The CDR3 sequence: CASSLVAGTEAFF. CDR3 sequence (DNA): TGCGCCAGCAGCTTGGTGGCGGGCACTGAAGCTTTCTTT.

The chain links TRBV7-2 to TRBJ2-7; 7 positions agree with TRBD1. V was pared by 1 base and J by 2 bases, with 2 bases of the junction left unmatched. The CDR3 extends over 14 amino acids. The germline CDR1 and CDR2 sequences are SGHTA and FQGNSA. The CDR3 nucleotides read TGTGCCAGCAGCTTAGGACAGGGTACCTACGAGCAGTACTTC. It translates to CASSLGQGTYEQYF.

The rearrangement uses TRBV12-5 and TRBJ1-3; D gene unclear. The germline gives CDR1 LGHNT, CDR2 FRNRAP. The CDR3 contains 15 residues. Trimming took off 6 bases at V and 2 bases at J, with 14 bases between the two ends. DNA of the CDR3: TGTGCTAGTGGCGACAATACGCGAGCTGGAAACACCATATATTTT. This gives the protein CASGDNTRAGNTIYF. Filled out from reference TRBV12-5 and TRBJ1-3, the complete variable domain reads DARVTQTPRHKVTEMGQEVTMRCQPILGHNTVFWYRQTMMQGLELLAYFRNRAPLDDSGMPKDRFSAEMPDATLATLKIQPSEPRDSAVYFCASGDNTRAGNTIYFGEGSWLTVV.

The CDR3 region has the DNA TGTGCCAGCAGTTACTCGGTCACCATATATTTT. Protein product: CASSYSVTIYF. J is TRBJ1-3 and V is TRBV6-6, with D unclear. From germline, CDR1 is MNHNY and CDR2 SVGAGI (reference sequence). V was trimmed by 0 bases and J by 9 bases, leaving 3 bases between them. The CDR3 totals 11 residues.

This clone was observed once. The rearrangement uses TRBV5-6 and TRBJ2-7, with TRBD1 as a possible D gene (6 bases). This CDR3 spans 17 amino acids. Germline assignment: CDR1 SGHDT and CDR2 YYEEEE. V was clipped by 0 bases and J by 1 base, with 17 bases between them. CDR3 nucleotide sequence: TGTGCCAGCAGCTTGGCGGTACAGGGCCAGACGTCCTACGAGCAGTACTTC. Translated: CASSLAVQGQTSYEQYF. The whole variable domain, remainder taken from reference TRBV5-6 and TRBJ2-7, is DAGVTQSPTHLIKTRGQQVTLRCSPKSGHDTVSWYQQALGQGPQFIFQYYEEEERQRGNFPDRFSGHQFPNYSSELNVNALLLGDSALYLCASSLAVQGQTSYEQYFGPGTRLTVT.

This chain uses TRBV20-1 with TRBJ1-1; D not certain. V dropped 5 bases and J dropped 7 bases, with 11 bases sitting between them. This CDR3 has 11 residues. The germline V gene has CDR1 DFQATT and CDR2 SNEGSKA (reference sequence). The CDR3 DNA reads TGCAGTGCTCGGGCTTTTGGTGAAGCTTTCTTT. Its protein product is CSARAFGEAFF.

The V gene is TRBV10-3, the J gene TRBJ1-6, with a weak D call TRBD1 (5 bases). CDR1 ENHRY and CDR2 SYGVKD come from the germline V gene. The V gene lost 11 bases and the J gene lost 10 bases, with 15 bases spanning the gap. The CDR3 is 12 residues long. The CDR3 loop reads CAVQTEGSPLHF. The CDR3 DNA reads TGTGCCGTACAAACAGAGGGGTCACCCCTCCACTTT.

This clone was seen many times. V and J are TRBV28 and TRBJ1-4; 11 bases align to TRBD1. This CDR3 is built from 17 residues. The V and J ends lost 5 bases and 2 bases, in that order; junction bases with no gene match: 7. Germline V CDR1 and CDR2: MDHEN, SYDVKM. CDR3 sequence: CASSPGTGGMTNEKLFF. In DNA form, the CDR3 reads TGTGCCAGCAGTCCCGGGACAGGGGGTATGACTAATGAAAAACTGTTTTTT.

There are a few counts of this clone. The chain carries TRBV18 and TRBJ2-5; 12 nucleotides match TRBD2. This CDR3 region has 16 residues. After removal of 4 bases from V and 4 bases from J, the junction contained 7 bases not matched to a gene. Germline-derived CDR1 and CDR2 are KGHSH and LQKENI. In DNA, the CDR3 is TGTGCCAGCTCACGTACGGGACTAGCGGGCGGAGAGACCCAGTACTTC. It specifies CASSRTGLAGGETQYF.